The rows below give T cell receptor beta chains drawn from one sample of a study of blood T cell repertoires in COVID-19. Sequencing used immunoSEQ multiplex PCR; TCRdb keeps in-frame clones, though not all of them. This sample has about 94,000 clones, with around 81% found just once. Sample: peripheral blood. The receptors were gathered from a man aged 55 to 70 with acute or convalescent COVID-19. Both conserved end residues are part of each CDR3. D genes are given only for firm matches. A row's size may be missing; if present it is once, few, many or a size class.

clone size: NA
J gene: TRBJ1-2
D gene: TRBD1
V gene: TRBV7-2
CDR3 DNA: TGTGCCAGCAGCTTGGGGAGACAGGGCGATGGCTACACCTTC
CDR3 protein: CASSLGRQGDGYTF

clone size: NA
J gene: TRBJ1-2
D gene: NA
V gene: TRBV6-5
CDR3 DNA: TGTGCCAGCAGTTACTCGATCGGGGTTGGCTACACCTTC
CDR3 protein: CASSYSIGVGYTF

clone size: NA
J gene: TRBJ1-1
D gene: NA
V gene: TRBV6-5
CDR3 DNA: TGTGCCAGCAGTTATCAAGTAGATAACACTGAAGCTTTCTTT
CDR3 protein: CASSYQVDNTEAFF

clone size: once
J gene: TRBJ1-5
D gene: NA
V gene: TRBV2
CDR3 DNA: TGTGCCAGCAGTGAACTTCCGGAGGCTAGCAATCAGCCCCAGCATTTT
CDR3 protein: CASSELPEASNQPQHF

clone size: once
J gene: TRBJ1-2
D gene: NA
V gene: TRBV12-3/TRBV12-4
CDR3 DNA: TGTGCCAGCAGTTTAGGACAGTCGGTTGGCTACACCTTC
CDR3 protein: CASSLGQSVGYTF

clone size: NA
J gene: TRBJ1-1
D gene: NA
V gene: TRBV30
CDR3 DNA: TGTGCCTGGAGTGTACCGGCCGAAACCGGGACTGAAGCTTTCTTT
CDR3 protein: CAWSVPAETGTEAFF

clone size: many
J gene: TRBJ2-7
D gene: NA
V gene: TRBV24-1
CDR3 DNA: TGTGCCACCAGTGATTCGGGAGACACCTCCTACGAGCAGTACTTC
CDR3 protein: CATSDSGDTSYEQYF

clone size: NA
J gene: TRBJ1-1
D gene: TRBD1
V gene: TRBV6-5
CDR3 DNA: TGTGCCAGCAGTCCCCTACAGGGGAGCACTGAAGCTTTCTTT
CDR3 protein: CASSPLQGSTEAFF

clone size: NA
J gene: TRBJ1-5
D gene: NA
V gene: TRBV21-1
CDR3 DNA: TGTGCCAGCAGCAAAACGAACAGGGAGCCCAATGAGCCCCAGCATTTT
CDR3 protein: CASSKTNREPNEPQHF

clone size: NA
J gene: TRBJ1-1
D gene: NA
V gene: TRBV25-1
CDR3 DNA: TGTGCCAGCAGTGACGCACAAGGGAGGGTGAACACTGAAGCTTTCTTT
CDR3 protein: CASSDAQGRVNTEAFF

clone size: NA
J gene: TRBJ2-5
D gene: NA
V gene: TRBV5-4
CDR3 DNA: TGTGCCAGCAGCTTGGAGCCAAGAGAGACCCAGTACTTC
CDR3 protein: CASSLEPRETQYF

clone size: once
J gene: TRBJ1-1
D gene: NA
V gene: TRBV7-3
CDR3 DNA: TGTGCCAGCAGCCCCCCAGGCCCGGGGACTAACACTGAAGCTTTCTTT
CDR3 protein: CASSPPGPGTNTEAFF

clone size: NA
J gene: TRBJ1-4
D gene: NA
V gene: TRBV5-5
CDR3 DNA: TGTGCCAGCAGCTCGATCCAGGGTTTGGCTAATGAAAAACTGTTTTTT
CDR3 protein: CASSSIQGLANEKLFF

clone size: NA
J gene: TRBJ1-1
D gene: TRBD1
V gene: TRBV9
CDR3 DNA: TGTGCCAGCAGCGTTGTTGGGACAGGGGACACTGAAGCTTTCTTT
CDR3 protein: CASSVVGTGDTEAFF

clone size: NA
J gene: TRBJ1-1
D gene: NA
V gene: TRBV5-8
CDR3 DNA: TGTGCCAGCAGCTTGGGAGGAGGCACTGAAGCTTTCTTT
CDR3 protein: CASSLGGGTEAFF

clone size: NA
J gene: TRBJ1-2
D gene: NA
V gene: TRBV10-3
CDR3 DNA: TGTGCCATCAGTGCGGGGGATGGGGTCGGCTATGGCTACACCTTC
CDR3 protein: CAISAGDGVGYGYTF

clone size: NA
J gene: TRBJ1-5
D gene: TRBD1
V gene: TRBV4-1
CDR3 DNA: TGCGCCAGCAGCCAAGATCCGGGACAGGGGGTTTTGGAGCCCCAGCATTTT
CDR3 protein: CASSQDPGQGVLEPQHF

clone size: NA
J gene: TRBJ1-5
D gene: NA
V gene: TRBV3-1/TRBV3-2
CDR3 DNA: TGTGCCAGCAGCCCCATTCAGACAGCCGGCGGGGGCCTTAGCAATCAGCCCCAGCATTTT
CDR3 protein: CASSPIQTAGGGLSNQPQHF

clone size: NA
J gene: TRBJ1-6
D gene: TRBD1
V gene: TRBV9
CDR3 DNA: TGTGCCAGCAGCGTAGGGGACAGCCTAAATTCACCCCTCCACTTT
CDR3 protein: CASSVGDSLNSPLHF

clone size: NA
J gene: TRBJ2-7
D gene: NA
V gene: TRBV5-4
CDR3 DNA: TGTGCCAGCAGCACCGAGTCCGGAGGGCAGTACTTC
CDR3 protein: CASSTESGGQYF

clone size: NA
J gene: TRBJ1-2
D gene: TRBD1
V gene: TRBV29-1
CDR3 DNA: TGCACGGTCCCCTTAGGACAGGGGTTAGGCTACACCTTC
CDR3 protein: CTVPLGQGLGYTF

clone size: NA
J gene: TRBJ1-1
D gene: TRBD1
V gene: TRBV3-1/TRBV3-2
CDR3 DNA: TGTGCCAGCAGCCAAGATATCGGGACAGAGAAAGCTTTCTTT
CDR3 protein: CASSQDIGTEKAFF

clone size: few
J gene: TRBJ2-3
D gene: TRBD2
V gene: TRBV5-5
CDR3 DNA: TGTGCCAGCACCATAACGGGGGGGATAGATACGCAGTATTTT
CDR3 protein: CASTITGGIDTQYF

clone size: NA
J gene: TRBJ2-3
D gene: TRBD1
V gene: TRBV7-9
CDR3 DNA: TGTGCCAGCAGCCTTACAGGGGGCTCGACAGATACGCAGTATTTT
CDR3 protein: CASSLTGGSTDTQYF

clone size: NA
J gene: TRBJ2-5
D gene: TRBD1
V gene: TRBV4-1
CDR3 DNA: TGCGCCAGCAGCCAATCCGGGACAGGGGTCGGGGAGACCCAGTACTTC
CDR3 protein: CASSQSGTGVGETQYF

clone size: NA
J gene: TRBJ1-1
D gene: TRBD1
V gene: TRBV4-1
CDR3 DNA: TGCGCCAGCAGCTACCCGGACAGGGGAAACACTGAAGCTTTCTTT
CDR3 protein: CASSYPDRGNTEAFF

clone size: NA
J gene: TRBJ1-6
D gene: NA
V gene: TRBV11-2
CDR3 DNA: TGTGCCAGCAGTAAAGACTGGGATAATTCACCCCTCCACTTT
CDR3 protein: CASSKDWDNSPLHF

clone size: NA
J gene: TRBJ1-5
D gene: TRBD1
V gene: TRBV6-2/TRBV6-3
CDR3 DNA: TGTGCCAGCAGTTGGGACAGGGAGGTCTCTCAGCCCCAGCATTTT
CDR3 protein: CASSWDREVSQPQHF

clone size: NA
J gene: TRBJ2-7
D gene: TRBD2
V gene: TRBV2
CDR3 DNA: TGTGCCAGCAGTGATATTAGCGGGGACTCCTACGAGCAGTACTTC
CDR3 protein: CASSDISGDSYEQYF

clone size: NA
J gene: TRBJ1-2
D gene: NA
V gene: TRBV10-3
CDR3 DNA: TGTGCCATCAGTGAGCACAGGGAAAACTATGGCTACACCTTC
CDR3 protein: CAISEHRENYGYTF

clone size: NA
J gene: TRBJ1-3
D gene: TRBD1
V gene: TRBV6-5
CDR3 DNA: TGTGCCAGCAGGCGACAGGGTTTATCTGGAAACACCATATATTTT
CDR3 protein: CASRRQGLSGNTIYF

clone size: NA
J gene: TRBJ2-7
D gene: NA
V gene: TRBV7-2
CDR3 DNA: TGTGCCAGCAGCTTGAACTCCTACTCCTACGAGCAGTACTTC
CDR3 protein: CASSLNSYSYEQYF

clone size: NA
J gene: TRBJ2-7
D gene: NA
V gene: TRBV3-1/TRBV3-2
CDR3 DNA: TGTGCCAGCAGCCCCGCGGCCGAGCAGTACTTC
CDR3 protein: CASSPAAEQYF